The rows below give T cell receptor beta chains drawn from one sample of a study of OX40 agonist ivuxolimab in advanced cancers. Libraries were prepared by immunoSEQ multiplex PCR; TCRdb keeps only in-frame clonotypes and omits some of them. The profile shows under 75,000 clones, 92% of them singletons. The sequencing here drew on CD4+ or CD8+ T cells sorted from blood, taken in a trial of the OX40 agonist ivuxolimab. All receptors come from an adult with an advanced solid tumor such as melanoma, head and neck, liver or kidney cancer. CDR3s include the opening cysteine and the closing phenylalanine or tryptophan. D genes are given only for firm matches. Clone size is not always given. Where it is, it says once, few, many or a class for expanded clones.

length	V	J	D	size	CDR3	DNA
17	TRBV9	TRBJ2-3	TRBD1	few	CASSVEGLGQGLDTQYF	TGTGCCAGCAGCGTAGAGGGCCTTGGACAGGGGCTAGATACGCAGTATTTT
15	TRBV9	TRBJ2-5	.	.	CASSVGSEGPETQYF	TGTGCCAGCAGCGTAGGTTCGGAGGGTCCAGAGACCCAGTACTTC
14	TRBV11-3	TRBJ2-7	.	.	CASSLSGTPYEQYF	TGTGCCAGCAGCTTGTCCGGGACTCCCTACGAGCAGTACTTC
17	TRBV28	TRBJ2-7	TRBD1	.	CASSSTLTGTGAYEQYF	TGTGCCAGCAGTTCCACCTTGACCGGGACAGGGGCCTACGAGCAGTACTTC
15	TRBV19	TRBJ1-1	.	.	CASTLGRGFATEAFF	TGTGCCAGTACCCTAGGAAGGGGGTTCGCCACTGAAGCTTTCTTT
11	TRBV30	TRBJ1-2	.	.	CAWSVVGGYTF	TGTGCCTGGAGTGTAGTAGGTGGCTACACCTTC
13	TRBV6-5	TRBJ2-3	.	.	CASSPKLADTQYF	TGTGCCAGCAGTCCAAAACTAGCAGATACGCAGTATTTT
10	TRBV7-2	TRBJ2-2	.	.	CASSAGELFF	TGTGCCAGCAGCGCCGGGGAGCTGTTTTTT
16	TRBV10-1	TRBJ2-3	.	.	CASSESPGPSTDTQYF	TGCGCCAGCAGTGAGTCGCCCGGACCTAGCACAGATACGCAGTATTTT
11	TRBV2	TRBJ2-2	.	.	CASSQTGELFF	TGTGCCAGCAGTCAGACCGGAGAGCTGTTTTTT
16	TRBV28	TRBJ1-2	TRBD1	.	CASSYLPGQANYGYTF	TGTGCCAGCAGTTACCTACCCGGACAGGCAAACTATGGCTACACCTTC
19	TRBV11-2	TRBJ2-2	TRBD2	.	CASSAWLAGGRANTGELFF	TGTGCCAGCAGCGCATGGCTAGCGGGAGGGCGCGCGAACACCGGGGAGCTGTTTTTT
17	TRBV19	TRBJ2-1	.	.	CASSIGPGFYSYNEQFF	TGTGCCAGTAGTATAGGACCCGGGTTTTACTCCTACAATGAGCAGTTCTTC
15	TRBV28	TRBJ2-2	.	.	CASSQPGLNTGELFF	TGTGCCAGCAGTCAGCCGGGACTTAACACCGGGGAGCTGTTTTTT
16	TRBV11-2	TRBJ2-3	TRBD2	.	CASSLTSGSIPDTQYF	TGTGCCAGCAGCTTAACTAGCGGGAGTATTCCAGATACGCAGTATTTT
13	TRBV28	TRBJ2-3	.	once	CASSPRGTDTQYF	TGTGCCAGCAGCCCTCGGGGCACAGATACGCAGTATTTT
16	TRBV7-2	TRBJ2-7	TRBD2	.	CASSDRLAGGPGEQYF	TGTGCCAGCAGCGACAGACTAGCGGGAGGTCCGGGCGAGCAGTACTTC
18	TRBV4-3	TRBJ2-1	.	.	CASSSRATGSPWENEQFF	TGCGCCAGCAGCTCTCGGGCCACCGGGAGCCCCTGGGAGAATGAGCAGTTCTTC
15	TRBV19	TRBJ1-5	.	.	CASSIDRLYNQPQHF	TGTGCCAGTAGTATAGACAGGTTATACAATCAGCCCCAGCATTTT
15	TRBV19	TRBJ1-4	.	.	CASSIVGQGSEKLFF	TGTGCCAGTAGTATAGTGGGCCAGGGAAGTGAAAAACTGTTTTTT
16	TRBV27	TRBJ2-7	.	.	CASSLLGHLSLYEQYF	TGTGCCAGCAGTTTATTGGGCCATTTGTCCCTTTACGAGCAGTACTTC
15	TRBV7-9	TRBJ1-3	.	.	CASSFPGPSGNTIYF	TGTGCCAGCAGCTTCCCGGGACCCTCTGGAAACACCATATATTTT
13	TRBV7-9	TRBJ2-1	.	once	CASTVRSRDEQFF	TGTGCCAGCACCGTTCGTTCGAGGGATGAGCAGTTCTTC
15	TRBV7-9	TRBJ1-4	TRBD1	.	CASSPVTGANEKLFF	TGTGCCAGCAGTCCCGTGACAGGGGCTAATGAAAAACTGTTTTTT
15	TRBV9	TRBJ2-3	.	.	CASSVEGLGTDTQYF	TGTGCCAGCAGCGTAGAGGGCTTAGGCACAGATACGCAGTATTTT
13	TRBV29-1	TRBJ2-7	TRBD1	.	CSVEQGASYEQYF	TGCAGCGTTGAACAGGGGGCTTCCTACGAGCAGTACTTC
15	TRBV9	TRBJ2-1	TRBD2	.	CASSVAGVNYNEQFF	TGTGCCAGCAGCGTGGCGGGAGTAAACTACAATGAGCAGTTCTTC
19	TRBV27	TRBJ2-6	.	.	CASSLTLRRMDSGANVLTF	TGTGCCAGCAGTTTAACCCTTCGACGCATGGACTCTGGGGCCAACGTCCTGACTTTC
13	TRBV29-1	TRBJ1-3	.	once	CSVEPRSRNTIYF	TGCAGCGTTGAACCCAGGTCGCGAAACACCATATATTTT
17	TRBV29-1	TRBJ2-6	.	.	CSVAWGGQPLSPNVLTF	TGCAGCGTTGCTTGGGGGGGACAGCCTCTGAGCCCCAACGTCCTGACTTTC
15	TRBV19	TRBJ1-1	TRBD1	.	CASSLGQGINTEAFF	TGTGCCAGTAGTTTAGGACAGGGGATCAACACTGAAGCTTTCTTT
16	TRBV12-5	TRBJ2-1	.	.	CASGLGMGRMHNEQFF	TGTGCTAGTGGTTTGGGTATGGGACGGATGCACAATGAGCAGTTCTTC
13	TRBV4-1	TRBJ1-5	.	once	CASSQSGREPQHF	TGCGCCAGCAGCCAAAGCGGGCGGGAGCCCCAGCATTTT
15	TRBV9	TRBJ2-1	TRBD2	.	CASSASGVSYNEQFF	TGTGCCAGCAGCGCTAGCGGGGTCTCCTACAATGAGCAGTTCTTC
15	TRBV18	TRBJ1-3	TRBD1	.	CASSPQGSAGNTIYF	TGTGCCAGCTCCCCACAGGGGTCCGCCGGAAACACCATATATTTT
13	TRBV30	TRBJ2-1	.	.	CAWTRDFHNEQFF	TGTGCCTGGACCCGGGACTTCCACAATGAGCAGTTCTTC
16	TRBV5-1	TRBJ2-2	.	.	CASSLVRGGDTGELFF	TGCGCCAGCAGCTTGGTGCGGGGTGGGGACACCGGGGAGCTGTTTTTT